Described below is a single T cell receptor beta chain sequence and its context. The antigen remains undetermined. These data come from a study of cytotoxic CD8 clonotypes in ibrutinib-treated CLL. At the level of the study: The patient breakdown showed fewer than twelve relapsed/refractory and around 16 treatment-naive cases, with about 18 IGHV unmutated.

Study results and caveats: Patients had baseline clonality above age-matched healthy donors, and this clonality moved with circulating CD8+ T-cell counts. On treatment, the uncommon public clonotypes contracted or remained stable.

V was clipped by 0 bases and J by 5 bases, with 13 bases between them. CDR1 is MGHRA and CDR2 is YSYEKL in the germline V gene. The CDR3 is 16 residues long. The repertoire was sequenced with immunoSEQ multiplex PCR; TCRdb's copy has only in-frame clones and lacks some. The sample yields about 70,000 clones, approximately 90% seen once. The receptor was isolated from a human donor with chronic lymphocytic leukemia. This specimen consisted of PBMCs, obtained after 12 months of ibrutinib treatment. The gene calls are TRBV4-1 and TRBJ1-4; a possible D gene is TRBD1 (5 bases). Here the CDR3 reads CASSQDLGGPNEKLFF. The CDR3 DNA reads TGCGCCAGCAGCCAAGATCTCGGGGGTCCCAATGAAAAACTGTTTTTT.